This is a list of T cell receptor beta chains from one sample in a study of HIV-infected patients and healthy controls. TCRdb reanalysed the 5' RACE reads using MiXCR and keeps one entry per CDR3 protein. The sample includes 60,000 to 70,000 distinct CDR3 sequences, roughly 19% of them seen just once. The sequencing input was CD4+ T cells from blood. The receptors derive from a human donor in good health. The CDR3 runs from the conserved cysteine through the conserved F or W. Fields, in order: J gene, clone size, D gene, V gene, CDR3 DNA, CDR3 protein. The D gene is left open where the match is weak. Size is stated for part of the rows, as once, few or many counts, or as a class when the clone is expanded.

j_call: TRBJ1-2
clone_size: NA
d_call: NA
v_call: TRBV19
cdr3_nt: TGTGCCAGTAGTATAGAAGGTTCTCCAGGGACCTATGGCTACACCTTC
cdr3_aa: CASSIEGSPGTYGYTF

j_call: TRBJ2-1
clone_size: once
d_call: TRBD1
v_call: TRBV12-3/TRBV12-4
cdr3_nt: TGTGCCAGCAGAGGGACAGGGCCAAATGAGCAGTTCTTC
cdr3_aa: CASRGTGPNEQFF

j_call: TRBJ1-5
clone_size: many
d_call: NA
v_call: TRBV5-5
cdr3_nt: TGTGCCAGCAGCTTCGGACAGAGCAATCAGCCCCAGCATTTT
cdr3_aa: CASSFGQSNQPQHF

j_call: TRBJ2-7
clone_size: NA
d_call: TRBD2
v_call: TRBV6-5
cdr3_nt: TGTGCCAGCAGTTACGACAGGGCTACGGCGGGAGGGGTATCCTACGAGCAGTACTTC
cdr3_aa: CASSYDRATAGGVSYEQYF

j_call: TRBJ2-1
clone_size: NA
d_call: NA
v_call: TRBV10-3
cdr3_nt: TGTGCCATCAGTGGGGGCCCTGAGCAGTTCTTC
cdr3_aa: CAISGGPEQFF

j_call: TRBJ2-5
clone_size: NA
d_call: NA
v_call: TRBV6-5
cdr3_nt: TGTGCCAGCAGTTACCCATTGGGTTCCCAGTACTTC
cdr3_aa: CASSYPLGSQYF

j_call: TRBJ2-1
clone_size: NA
d_call: TRBD2
v_call: TRBV29-1
cdr3_nt: TGCAGCGTCCAAGCGGGGATGGGCGGGAGCTCCTACAATGAGCAGTTCTTC
cdr3_aa: CSVQAGMGGSSYNEQFF

j_call: TRBJ1-6
clone_size: NA
d_call: NA
v_call: TRBV6-6
cdr3_nt: TGTGCCAGCAGGACCCCCCAAAGAGATTCACCCCTCCACTTT
cdr3_aa: CASRTPQRDSPLHF

j_call: TRBJ1-3
clone_size: many
d_call: NA
v_call: TRBV12-3/TRBV12-4
cdr3_nt: TGTGCCAGCACCCTCTCTGGAAACACCATATATTTT
cdr3_aa: CASTLSGNTIYF

j_call: TRBJ2-6
clone_size: NA
d_call: NA
v_call: TRBV7-6
cdr3_nt: TGTGCCAGCAGCGCAAACCGACAGTCTGGGGCCAACGTCCTGACTTTC
cdr3_aa: CASSANRQSGANVLTF

j_call: TRBJ2-7
clone_size: few
d_call: TRBD2
v_call: TRBV28
cdr3_nt: TGTGCCAGCGCTTCAGGCGGGGTAGCGGGAGCCCACGAGCAGTACTTC
cdr3_aa: CASASGGVAGAHEQYF

j_call: TRBJ1-1
clone_size: many
d_call: TRBD1
v_call: TRBV4-2
cdr3_nt: TGTGCCAGCAGCCATGCCGGGACAGGGGGCATAACTGAAGCTTTCTTT
cdr3_aa: CASSHAGTGGITEAFF

j_call: TRBJ2-7
clone_size: many
d_call: TRBD2
v_call: TRBV28
cdr3_nt: TGTGCCAGCAGCCCAAGGACTAGCGGCTCCTACGAGCAGTACTTC
cdr3_aa: CASSPRTSGSYEQYF

j_call: TRBJ1-2
clone_size: NA
d_call: TRBD1
v_call: TRBV7-9
cdr3_nt: TGTGCCAGCAGCTCACCGGGACAGGGCTTTGGCTACACCTTC
cdr3_aa: CASSSPGQGFGYTF

j_call: TRBJ1-5
clone_size: many
d_call: NA
v_call: TRBV4-1
cdr3_nt: TGCGCCAGCAGCCAAGAGGAATCGAGGACGGGGCAGCCCCAGCATTTT
cdr3_aa: CASSQEESRTGQPQHF

j_call: TRBJ2-7
clone_size: many
d_call: TRBD1
v_call: TRBV6-1
cdr3_nt: TGTGCCAGCACACTCGGGGTGACAGGGCCCTACGAGCAGTACTTC
cdr3_aa: CASTLGVTGPYEQYF

j_call: TRBJ2-5
clone_size: few
d_call: TRBD2
v_call: TRBV9
cdr3_nt: TGTGCCAGCAGCTCCAACTGGGCTAGCGGGAGAGAGGAGACCCAGTACTTC
cdr3_aa: CASSSNWASGREETQYF

j_call: TRBJ2-7
clone_size: NA
d_call: TRBD1
v_call: TRBV5-1
cdr3_nt: TGCGCCAGCAGCTTGTCGGGACAGGCCTACGAGCAGTACTTC
cdr3_aa: CASSLSGQAYEQYF

j_call: TRBJ2-2
clone_size: many
d_call: TRBD1
v_call: TRBV12-3/TRBV12-4
cdr3_nt: TGTGCCAGCAGCTGGGGACAGCTGGAGCTGTTTTTT
cdr3_aa: CASSWGQLELFF

j_call: TRBJ1-1
clone_size: NA
d_call: TRBD1
v_call: TRBV6-2/TRBV6-3
cdr3_nt: TGTGCCAGCAGACGCGGACAGGTAAAAGACACTGAAGCTTTCTTT
cdr3_aa: CASRRGQVKDTEAFF

j_call: TRBJ1-2
clone_size: few
d_call: TRBD1
v_call: TRBV25-1
cdr3_nt: TGTGCCAGCAGTGAGGACAGGGGACCCAGCTATGGCTACACCTTC
cdr3_aa: CASSEDRGPSYGYTF

j_call: TRBJ1-1
clone_size: few
d_call: TRBD1
v_call: TRBV20-1
cdr3_nt: TGCAGTGCTCGGTCCGGGACAGGGGGCACTGAAGCTTTCTTT
cdr3_aa: CSARSGTGGTEAFF

j_call: TRBJ2-7
clone_size: NA
d_call: TRBD2
v_call: TRBV20-1
cdr3_nt: TGCAGTGCTAGGGGGACTAGCGGGATCTACGAGCAGTACTTC
cdr3_aa: CSARGTSGIYEQYF

j_call: TRBJ2-3
clone_size: NA
d_call: NA
v_call: TRBV6-5
cdr3_nt: TGTGCCAGCAGTTCCAATTATCACACAGATACGCAGTATTTT
cdr3_aa: CASSSNYHTDTQYF

j_call: TRBJ1-2
clone_size: many
d_call: NA
v_call: TRBV20-1
cdr3_nt: TGCAGTGCCTACACCAACTATGGCTACACCTTC
cdr3_aa: CSAYTNYGYTF

j_call: TRBJ2-4
clone_size: NA
d_call: NA
v_call: TRBV5-1
cdr3_nt: TGCGCCAGCAGCACCGACGATCAAAACATTCAGTACTTC
cdr3_aa: CASSTDDQNIQYF

j_call: TRBJ1-1
clone_size: NA
d_call: NA
v_call: TRBV29-1
cdr3_nt: TGCAGCGTTGAAGATGGGGGGGGGGTCTTT
cdr3_aa: CSVEDGGGVF

j_call: TRBJ1-6
clone_size: once
d_call: NA
v_call: TRBV11-2
cdr3_nt: TGTGCCAGCAGCCGGAGGTTGGCAGGTGATTCACCCCTCCACTTT
cdr3_aa: CASSRRLAGDSPLHF

j_call: TRBJ2-3
clone_size: many
d_call: NA
v_call: TRBV20-1
cdr3_nt: TGCAGTGCTAGAGGACGAACCGGAACTTCTAGCACAGATACGCAGTATTTT
cdr3_aa: CSARGRTGTSSTDTQYF

j_call: TRBJ2-3
clone_size: few
d_call: NA
v_call: TRBV5-4
cdr3_nt: TGTGCCAGCAGCTCAGGACGGACAGATACGCAGTATTTT
cdr3_aa: CASSSGRTDTQYF